What follows are 26 T cell receptor beta chains derived from one specimen sequenced in a study of PD-L1 blockade in urothelial cancer. Noted time point: pretreatment peripheral blood. Only in-frame clones appear in the TCRdb table, and some are missing; sequencing was by immunoSEQ multiplex PCR. Among around 100,000 clones, 90% were seen once, and the ten largest hold around 1.6%. Sequences were derived from PBMCs, sampled around atezolizumab (anti-PD-L1) treatment. The receptors were gathered from a man in his fifties or sixties with urothelial cancer.

This chain's CDR3 is CASSYYHGYTF. The CDR3, as DNA: TGTGCCAGCAGCTACTATCACGGCTACACCTTC. The J gene is TRBJ1-2, the V gene TRBV5-5; D not certain. The germline CDR1 and CDR2 sequences are SGHKS and YYEKEE (reference sequence). This CDR3 has 11 residues. Trimming shortened V by 3 bases and J by 8 bases, and 8 bases separated the two germline ends.

This clone was recorded once. The CDR3 region is CASSVAGSGGARDTQYF. In nucleotides, the CDR3 is TGTGCCAGCAGCGTAGCTGGCAGCGGGGGGGCCAGGGATACGCAGTATTTT. The chain has TRBV9 and TRBJ2-3, with 10 bases that match TRBD2. Germline assignment: CDR1 SGDLS and CDR2 YYNGEE. This CDR3 has 17 amino acids. The V gene end was trimmed by 0 bases and the J gene end by 6 bases; junction bases not matched to a gene: 10. Full variable domain (missing parts from reference TRBV9 and TRBJ2-3): DSGVTQTPKHLITATGQRVTLRCSPRSGDLSVYWYQQSLDQGLQFLIQYYNGEERAKGNILERFSAQQFPDLHSELNLSSLELGDSALYFCASSVAGSGGARDTQYFGPGTRLTVL.

V is TRBV6-1 and J is TRBJ2-3; TRBD1 agrees at 9 bases. The CDR3 is 16 amino acids. V gave up 4 bases and J gave up 2 bases; unmatched junction bases: 7. Looked up from germline, CDR1 is MNHNS and CDR2 is SASEGT. The CDR3: CASSGGGTGYTDTQYF. The CDR3 coding sequence is TGTGCCAGCAGTGGAGGAGGGACAGGGTACACAGATACGCAGTATTTT.

This chain uses TRBV5-1 with TRBJ2-1; D perhaps matches TRBD2 (7 bases). Deletions cut 0 bases from V and 6 bases from J, with 10 bases between. This CDR3 has 14 amino acids. Germline CDR1 reads SGHRS; CDR2 reads YFSETQ. The CDR3 region is CASSLAGEGNEQFF. As DNA, the CDR3 is TGCGCCAGCAGCTTGGCAGGGGAGGGCAATGAGCAGTTCTTC.

The gene calls are TRBV6-6 and TRBJ2-7; 11 bases are shared with TRBD1. CDR1 and CDR2 (germline): MNHNY, SVGAGI (reference sequence). The CDR3 is made up of 15 amino acids. J lost 2 bases, V lost 10 bases, and 10 bases had no gene match. The CDR3 coding sequence is TGTGCCACTAAGTCGGGGACAGGGGGAACCTACGAGCAGTACTTC. Translation: CATKSGTGGTYEQYF.

The rearrangement joins TRBV5-5 to TRBJ2-3; TRBD2 matches 7 bases. The CDR3 contains 15 residues. The J segment lost 5 bases and the V segment lost 3 bases, leaving 9 bases of the junction unmatched. Germline-derived CDR1 and CDR2 are SGHKS and YYEKEE (reference sequence). The CDR3 here is CASSSSGSGIDTQYF. The CDR3 DNA reads TGTGCCAGCAGCTCTAGCGGTTCAGGCATAGATACGCAGTATTTT.

The table lists this clone with a count of one. The chain links TRBV4-2 to TRBJ2-1, with 9 positions matching TRBD2. This CDR3 comprises 15 residues. J gave up 6 bases and V 2 bases, and 5 bases lay outside the gene matches. CDR1 and CDR2 (germline): LGHNA, YNFKEQ. The CDR3: CASSQSDSGSNEQFF. In DNA form, the CDR3 reads TGTGCCAGCAGCCAATCGGATAGCGGGAGCAATGAGCAGTTCTTC.

The chain combines TRBV7-2 with TRBJ2-1; 8 bases map to TRBD1. Germline CDR1 reads SGHTA; CDR2 reads FQGNSA. CDR3 length equals 17 residues. With 5 bases clipped from V and 2 bases from J, the junction kept 11 bases outside the gene matches. CDR3 loop: CASSTSPGQVTYNEQFF. CDR3 DNA sequence: TGTGCCAGCAGCACATCTCCGGGACAGGTCACCTACAATGAGCAGTTCTTC.

The CDR3 protein is CASRRTGGSEQFF. CDR3 coding DNA: TGTGCCAGCAGAAGGACAGGGGGTAGTGAGCAGTTCTTC. The chain joins TRBV7-6 to TRBJ2-1; 10 bases line up with TRBD1. The CDR3 runs to 13 residues. Per the germline V gene, CDR1 is SGHVS and CDR2 is FNYEAQ. V was pared by 6 bases and J by 9 bases, with 5 bases of the junction left unmatched.

J is TRBJ2-5 and V is TRBV6-5, with D possibly TRBD2 on 5 matching bases. V lost 1 base and J lost 2, with 14 bases in between. CDR1 MNHEY and CDR2 SVGAGI come from the germline V gene. The CDR3 consists of 16 residues. CDR3 bases: TGTGCCAGCAGTTACTACCCGGACGGGGAACAAGAGACCCAGTACTTC. Translation gives CASSYYPDGEQETQYF.

This sequence joins TRBV9 and TRBJ2-7, with 15 bases fitting TRBD2. Germline CDR1 SGDLS, CDR2 YYNGEE. V lost 4 bases and J lost 6; bases outside the gene matches: 2. This CDR3 region has 14 residues. CDR3 residues: CASSLGLAGGEQYF. The CDR3 nucleotides are TGTGCCAGCAGCTTGGGACTAGCGGGGGGCGAGCAGTACTTC.

J is TRBJ2-1 and V is TRBV6-5; 7 bases are a match to TRBD1. Unmatched junction bases numbered 6, after V lost 0 bases and J lost 4 bases. CDR3 length: 16 residues. The germline gives CDR1 MNHEY, CDR2 SVGAGI. Here the CDR3 reads CASSYSSLDRYNEQFF. Written as DNA, the CDR3 is TGTGCCAGCAGTTACTCGAGCCTGGACAGGTACAATGAGCAGTTCTTC.

The table lists this clone with a few counts. The chain carries TRBV5-1 and TRBJ2-7; D call uncertain. CDR3 length: 9 residues. The germline CDR1 and CDR2 sequences are SGHRS and YFSETQ. The CDR3 DNA is TGCCCTTTGTTTTACGAGCAGTACTTC. Amino acids: CPLFYEQYF.

To note about this clone: This sample includes further DNA sequences coding for the same CDR3. In nucleotides, the CDR3 is TGTGCCATCAGTGGGACTAGCGGGGGATCCACAGATACGCAGTATTTT. Its translation is CAISGTSGGSTDTQYF. The chain employs TRBV10-3 and TRBJ2-3; the match to TRBD2 covers 13 bases. After removal of 4 bases from V and 2 bases from J, the junction contained 3 bases not matched to a gene. The CDR3 is 16 residues long. Germline CDR1 is ENHRY and CDR2 is SYGVKD.

The rearrangement links TRBV7-2 to TRBJ1-5; 7 positions agree with TRBD1. With 1 base clipped from V and 0 bases from J, the junction kept 3 bases outside the gene matches. In germline, CDR1 is SGHTA, CDR2 FQGNSA. The CDR3 length is 16 residues. CDR3 bases: TGTGCCAGCAGCTTAGAGGGGGCGTATAGCAATCAGCCCCAGCATTTT. It translates to CASSLEGAYSNQPQHF.

CDR3 loop: CASSDVPGRQPQHF. In DNA form, the CDR3 reads TGTGCCAGCAGTGATGTCCCAGGGCGTCAGCCCCAGCATTTT. This chain links TRBV2 with TRBJ1-5, with D possibly being TRBD1 (5 bases). With 3 bases removed from V and 6 bases from J, the gap between germline ends came to 12 bases. Germline V CDR1 and CDR2: SNHLY, FYNNEI. CDR3 length: 14 residues.

The V and J genes are TRBV10-1 and TRBJ1-2, with 7 bases aligning to TRBD1. V dropped 8 bases and J dropped 3; count of bases not matched to a gene: 6. The CDR3 is 13 residues long. Germline CDR1 and CDR2: WNHNN and SYGVQD (reference sequence). The CDR3 protein is CASRQGLDYGYTF. The CDR3 DNA sequence: TGCGCCAGCCGACAGGGACTAGACTATGGCTACACCTTC.

This clone appeared once. V and J are TRBV11-2 and TRBJ2-5; TRBD2 aligns across 8 bases. J was trimmed by 5 bases and V by 2 bases; bases with no gene match: 10. The CDR3 covers 16 residues. Germline loops: CDR1 SGHAT, CDR2 FQNNGV. CDR3 sequence: CASSLLYRGGAETQYF. In DNA, the CDR3 is TGTGCCAGCAGCTTACTGTATCGGGGGGGAGCGGAGACCCAGTACTTC. The whole variable domain, remainder taken from reference TRBV11-2 and TRBJ2-5, is EAGVAQSPRYKIIEKRQSVAFWCNPISGHATLYWYQQILGQGPKLLIQFQNNGVVDDSQLPKDRFSAERLKGVDSTLKIQPAKLEDSAVYLCASSLLYRGGAETQYFGPGTRLLVL.

The genes are TRBV15 and TRBJ2-2; D gene ambiguous. Germline CDR1 and CDR2: LNHNV and YYDKDF (reference sequence). V dropped 1 base and J dropped 3 bases, with 9 bases sitting between them. CDR3 length: 15 amino acids. CDR3 amino acids: CATSRGPTYTGELFF. DNA for the CDR3: TGTGCCACCAGCAGAGGGCCCACCTACACCGGGGAGCTGTTTTTT.

This clone has only a few counts. The chain is built from TRBV19 and TRBJ2-7; D is possibly TRBD2 (7 bases). The CDR3 is 12 amino acids. The ends were cut back, 8 bases at V and 6 bases at J, with 14 bases in the middle. Germline-derived CDR1 and CDR2 are LNHDA and SQIVND (reference sequence). Written as DNA, the CDR3 is TGTGCCAGTCGATCGGGGGGCGGCGAGCAGTACTTC. Protein: CASRSGGGEQYF.

The chain links TRBV4-2 to TRBJ2-7; maybe TRBD1 (5 bases). Germline V gene data show CDR1 as LGHNA and CDR2 as YNFKEQ. The germline V and J ends were trimmed by 0 bases and 0 bases, with 12 bases remaining between them. The CDR3 extends over 16 amino acids. Here the CDR3 reads CASSQEGQESSYEQYF. In DNA form, the CDR3 reads TGTGCCAGCAGCCAAGAGGGGCAGGAGAGCTCCTACGAGCAGTACTTC.

The CDR3 DNA follows: TGTGCCAGCAGCTTAGGGCCTCGGGAGACCCAGTACTTC. Amino acids: CASSLGPRETQYF. This chain uses TRBV7-3 with TRBJ2-5; no definite D call. The CDR3 consists of 13 residues. Germline-derived CDR1 and CDR2 are SGHTA and FQGTGA. V was shortened by 2 bases and J by 5 bases, with 9 bases between the two germline ends.

V usage is TRBV6-1 and J usage is TRBJ1-1; D perhaps matches TRBD1 (5 bases). The germline V and J ends were trimmed by 2 bases and 7 bases, with 11 bases remaining between them. The CDR3 extends over 13 amino acids. Germline V gene sequence: CDR1 MNHNS, CDR2 SASEGT. CDR3 bases: TGTGCCAGCAGTGAATCCCCGGGACTTGAAGCTTTCTTT. Amino acid sequence: CASSESPGLEAFF.

The chain's CDR3 is CASSLSRQGNSPLHF. CDR3 nucleotide sequence: TGTGCCAGCAGCTTAAGTAGACAGGGGAATTCACCCCTCCACTTT. The rearrangement uses TRBV7-9 and TRBJ1-6, with 8 nucleotides matching TRBD1. Germline CDR1 and CDR2: SEHNR and FQNEAQ (reference sequence). The CDR3 contains 15 residues. The junction had 4 bases not matched to a gene; V was cut back by 2 bases and J by 7 bases.

The V gene is TRBV5-1, the J gene TRBJ2-1; TRBD1 agrees at 9 bases. CDR3 length: 15 amino acids. Germline CDR1 and CDR2: SGHRS and YFSETQ. The ends lost 0 bases at V and 2 bases at J; junction bases unmatched: 0. The CDR3 loop reads CASSLGQGAYNEQFF. DNA for the CDR3: TGCGCCAGCAGCTTGGGACAGGGGGCCTACAATGAGCAGTTCTTC.

The V call is TRBV4-2, the J call TRBJ2-7; 9 bases map to TRBD1. The CDR3 is made up of 16 amino acids. V was pared by 1 base and J by 4 bases, with 8 bases of the junction left unmatched. CDR1 is LGHNA and CDR2 is YNFKEQ in the germline V gene. The CDR3 sequence is CASSQGPTGGGYEQYF. CDR3 sequence (DNA): TGTGCCAGCAGCCAAGGTCCGACAGGGGGAGGGTACGAGCAGTACTTC.